Listed below are T cell receptor beta chains from one sample, sequenced in a study of identical twins. TCRdb processed the 5' RACE reads anew with MiXCR; each CDR3 protein has one entry. The sample includes 140,000 to 150,000 distinct CDR3 sequences, under 4.5% of them seen just once. The sequenced sample consisted of memory T cells sorted from blood. The receptors shown here come from a man younger than 35 in good health. The CDR3 runs from the conserved cysteine through the conserved F or W. A D gene is named only where the DNA matches it firmly. Size is stated for part of the rows, as once, few or many counts, or as a class when the clone is expanded.

clone_size j_call d_call v_call cdr3_nt cdr3_aa
- TRBJ2-7 - TRBV2 TGTGCCAGCGGTTTTTCCTACGAGCAGTACTTC CASGFSYEQYF
many TRBJ1-1 TRBD1 TRBV20-1 TGCAGTGCCCCGGGGGCAGGGGGGTGGGTGAATGAAGCTTTCTTT CSAPGAGGWVNEAFF
many TRBJ2-1 - TRBV21-1 TGTGCCAGCTCAATAGATATGGGACTAGCGGGAGACGCCATGTACAATGAGCAGTTCTTC CASSIDMGLAGDAMYNEQFF
many TRBJ1-1 - TRBV7-9 TGTGCCAGCGGGAGGGCGGAGATGAACACTGAAGCTTTCTTT CASGRAEMNTEAFF
many TRBJ2-1 - TRBV12-3/TRBV12-4 TGTGCCAGCAGTCGCCCGGGCTCGAAGAGCTCCTACAATGAGCAGTTCTTC CASSRPGSKSSYNEQFF
many TRBJ2-3 TRBD2 TRBV28 TGTGCCAGCAGTCTAGCGGGTTCTAGCACAGATACGCAGTATTTT CASSLAGSSTDTQYF
many TRBJ2-6 - TRBV7-2 TGTGCCAGCAGCCCGATCACCGGGGCCAACGTCCTGACTTTC CASSPITGANVLTF
many TRBJ1-2 - TRBV28 TGTGCCAGCAGTTCCGCACGGAGCACCTTC CASSSARSTF
many TRBJ2-1 TRBD2 TRBV20-1 TGCAGTGCTATAGGACTAGCGGGTTACAATGAGCAGTTCTTC CSAIGLAGYNEQFF
- TRBJ2-1 - TRBV6-5 TGTGCCAGCAGTTCCTCCCGACGGCAGCAAGGCCCCTACAATGAGCAGTTCTTC CASSSSRRQQGPYNEQFF
many TRBJ2-7 - TRBV6-2/TRBV6-3 TGTGCCAGCGGGGACGAATACGAGCAGTACTTC CASGDEYEQYF
many TRBJ1-1 TRBD1 TRBV5-5 TGTGCCAGCAGCACCGCCGGGACAGGGAACACTGAAGCTTTCTTT CASSTAGTGNTEAFF
- TRBJ1-2 - TRBV7-3 TGTGCCAGCAGCCCTACTGACAGGTTCTATGGCTACACCTTC CASSPTDRFYGYTF
many TRBJ2-3 TRBD1 TRBV3-1 TGTGCCAGCAGCCATGGACAGGGGAACACAGATACGCAGTATTTT CASSHGQGNTDTQYF
many TRBJ2-5 - TRBV7-2 TGTGCCAGCAGCTTAGGTTGGTCAGAGACCCAGTACTTC CASSLGWSETQYF
many TRBJ2-3 - TRBV5-1 TGCGCCAGCAGCCACCCCCTTCAGGGAGATACGCAGTATTTT CASSHPLQGDTQYF
many TRBJ2-2 - TRBV11-2 TGTGCCAGCAGCCACTTGGGCGGGGAGCTGTTTTTT CASSHLGGELFF
many TRBJ2-6 TRBD2 TRBV4-2 TGTGCCAGCAGCCAAGAAAAAGCGGGAACAGGGGCCAACGTCCTGACTTTC CASSQEKAGTGANVLTF
many TRBJ1-5 - TRBV10-3 TGTGCCATCAGTGCGGCCAGGGAGTGGCCCCAGCATTTT CAISAAREWPQHF
many TRBJ1-2 - TRBV18 TGTGCCAGCTCACCGGAAGGGAACCTCTATGGCTACACCTTC CASSPEGNLYGYTF
many TRBJ2-3 - TRBV20-1 TGCAGTGCTCCAAGCGGTAGCACAGATACGCAGTATTTT CSAPSGSTDTQYF
many TRBJ2-3 TRBD1 TRBV5-1 TGCGCCAGCAGCATGGGACAGGACGCACACACAGATACGCAGTATTTT CASSMGQDAHTDTQYF
many TRBJ1-2 - TRBV4-3 TGCGCCAGCAGCCATCCCAAGGGACTCAAGGGACCCGAACATGGCTACACCTTC CASSHPKGLKGPEHGYTF
many TRBJ2-3 - TRBV7-6 TGTGCCAGCAGCCTACCCCTGGCGGGCCATACGCAGTATTTT CASSLPLAGHTQYF
many TRBJ2-2 TRBD1 TRBV7-2 TGTGCCCACAAACAGGGGCCGAACACCGGGGAGCTGTTTTTT CAHKQGPNTGELFF
many TRBJ2-2 TRBD1 TRBV12-3/TRBV12-4 TGTGCCAGCAGGGGGACAGGGGAAGCCGGGGAGCTGTTTTTT CASRGTGEAGELFF
many TRBJ1-4 - TRBV27 TGTGCCAGCAGTTCCAGGGGCAAGAATGAAAAACTGTTTTTT CASSSRGKNEKLFF
many TRBJ1-5 - TRBV12-3/TRBV12-4 TGTGCCAGCAGCGCTAAGGGAGATCGGCAGCCCCAGCATTTT CASSAKGDRQPQHF
many TRBJ2-1 TRBD1 TRBV5-5 TGTGCCAGCAGCGCCGGGACAGGGGACTACAATGAGCAGTTCTTC CASSAGTGDYNEQFF
many TRBJ1-1 TRBD1 TRBV11-2 TGTGCCAGCAGGATGAGGACAGGGAACACTGAAGCTTTCTTT CASRMRTGNTEAFF
few TRBJ2-6 - TRBV30 TGTGCCTGGAACCACATGGGGGCTGGGGCCAACGTCCTGACTTTC CAWNHMGAGANVLTF
many TRBJ2-3 - TRBV7-9 TGTGCCAGCAGCTTAGCTCCGGGACGGATCACAGATACGCAGTATTTT CASSLAPGRITDTQYF
many TRBJ1-1 - TRBV12-3/TRBV12-4 TGTGCCAGCAGGTCGACGGCGGAGGAAGCTTTCTTT CASRSTAEEAFF
many TRBJ1-5 TRBD1 TRBV18 TGTGCCAGCTCCAGGGGACAGTCTGAGTTTCAGCCCCAGCATTTT CASSRGQSEFQPQHF
many TRBJ2-2 TRBD2 TRBV9 TGTGCCAGCAGCGTAGTGGCGACTAGCGGGTTGAACGGCGGGGAGCTGTTTTTT CASSVVATSGLNGGELFF
many TRBJ1-5 - TRBV12-3/TRBV12-4 TGTGCCAGCAGTTTAAGATTCAGGGTCGGGGATCAGCCCCAGCATTTT CASSLRFRVGDQPQHF
many TRBJ1-1 - TRBV12-3/TRBV12-4 TGTGCCAGCAGCCCTGGTTTTAAATGGGCAGGCGGTGAAGCTTTCTTT CASSPGFKWAGGEAFF
many TRBJ2-1 TRBD1 TRBV11-1 TGTGCCAGCAGCTCAGGGGGCGTCTCCTACAATGAGCAGTTCTTC CASSSGGVSYNEQFF
- TRBJ2-1 - TRBV2 TGTGCCAGCAGTGAAGCGAGGTGGATCAATGAGCAGTTCTTC CASSEARWINEQFF
many TRBJ1-4 - TRBV7-8 TGTGCCAGCAGCCCCATGGGGGGCGGGAATGAAAAACTGTTTTTT CASSPMGGGNEKLFF
many TRBJ2-6 TRBD2 TRBV5-6 TGTGCCAGCAGCCCCCTAGCGGGCCTCAGCTCTGGGGCCAACGTCCTGACTTTC CASSPLAGLSSGANVLTF
- TRBJ2-1 TRBD1 TRBV20-1 TGCAGTGCTCAGACAGGGGGCGGGGACAATGAGCAGTTCTTC CSAQTGGGDNEQFF
many TRBJ2-2 TRBD2 TRBV12-3/TRBV12-4 TGTGCCAGCAGCGCGACTAGCGGGATAGGGGAGCTGTTTTTT CASSATSGIGELFF